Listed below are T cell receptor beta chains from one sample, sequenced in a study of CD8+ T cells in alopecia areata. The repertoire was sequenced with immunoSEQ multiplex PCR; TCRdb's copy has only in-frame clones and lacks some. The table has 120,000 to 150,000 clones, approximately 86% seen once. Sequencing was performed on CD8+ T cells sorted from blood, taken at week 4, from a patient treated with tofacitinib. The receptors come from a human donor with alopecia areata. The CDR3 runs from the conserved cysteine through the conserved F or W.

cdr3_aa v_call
CASSLAQGVDTEAFF TRBV7-9
CASSPAGTTYEQYF TRBV27
CASSMTVGSNQPQHF TRBV19
CASSYLLGRDDEQFF TRBV6-5
CASSLGSGVDTQYF TRBV13
CAGDFFLADTQYF TRBV19
CAISEVRQDYYGYTF TRBV10-3
CSVAVANTGELFF TRBV29-1
CASSLAGATAKNIQYF TRBV5-1
CASSLLDPGYTDTQYF TRBV27
CASRATGGEQYF TRBV6-1
CASSGRYNEQFF TRBV2
CASRPGLAHNEQFF TRBV27
CSVESSRVVAEAFF TRBV29-1
CASSPDGAREQYF TRBV4-1
CSVAGQETQYF TRBV29-1
CASSFYSSGIYYEQYF TRBV27
CAISPGLGTEAFF TRBV10-3
CASNMPQTADTQYF TRBV5-6
CSATDRGSYEQYF TRBV29-1
CSVVGKGMGNEQFF TRBV29-1
CASSPPKGTAHQETQYF TRBV7-9
CASSDRLQETQYF TRBV6-1
CASSLVTGSSSYEQYF TRBV7-6
CASRADSQIYGYTF TRBV6-1
CASRATGNEQFF TRBV7-9
CASSVESGSNEQFF TRBV9
CASSPGGETQYF TRBV27
CSVETEYYEQYF TRBV29-1